A single T cell receptor beta chain is shown here with its context. The CDR3 contains 14 residues. Deletions cut 3 bases from V and 6 bases from J, with 14 bases between. Per the germline V gene, CDR1 is LNHNV and CDR2 is YYDKDF (reference sequence). The sample is drawn from a study of technical replicates of blood from a handful of donors. Profiled with immunoSEQ multiplex PCR; TCRdb holds only in-frame clones, not every one. This table has fewer than 95,000 clones, about 93% appearing once. This sequence originates from a human donor in good health. The chain employs TRBV15 and TRBJ1-1; D is perhaps TRBD1 (5 bases). What was sequenced was T cells isolated from PBMCs. The CDR3 bases are TGTGCCACCAGCAGGGGCCAGGGAAAAGCTGAAGCTTTCTTT. Translated, it gives CATSRGQGKAEAFF.